Shown below are 11 T cell receptor beta chains from a single sample sequenced in a study of blood T cell repertoires in COVID-19. The repertoire was sequenced with immunoSEQ multiplex PCR; TCRdb's copy has only in-frame clones and lacks some. In the table there are just over 300,000 clones, nearly 90% of which are singletons. Specimen: peripheral blood. The receptors originated from a woman in her twenties or thirties with COVID-19, enrolled during active disease.

V is TRBV7-9 and J is TRBJ2-1; D unresolved. Germline loops: CDR1 SEHNR, CDR2 FQNEAQ (reference sequence). CDR3 length: 14 residues. Trimming took off 0 bases at V and 9 bases at J, with 12 bases between the two ends. CDR3 sequence (DNA): TGTGCCAGCAGCTTAGCCTCGGGTGCGGCTGAGCAGTTCTTC. This codes for CASSLASGAAEQFF.

CDR3 DNA: TGCAGCGTTGGAGGTTATGGTAGCAATCAGCCCCAGCATTTT. Translation gives CSVGGYGSNQPQHF. The chain couples TRBV29-1 to TRBJ1-5, with D unclear. This CDR3 is 14 amino acids long. The germline CDR1 and CDR2 sequences are SQVTM and ANQGSEA. V lost 4 bases, J lost 0 bases, and 10 bases lay in between.

The genes are TRBV9 and TRBJ1-1; D is perhaps TRBD1 (6 bases). V lost 0 bases and J 0 bases, leaving 9 bases between the germline ends. CDR1 is SGDLS and CDR2 is YYNGEE in the germline V gene. This CDR3 region has 15 residues. CDR3 coding DNA: TGTGCCAGCAGCGTAGTAGGACAGATGAACACTGAAGCTTTCTTT. Translation gives CASSVVGQMNTEAFF.

The chain links TRBV11-1 to TRBJ2-5, with D maybe TRBD2 (5 bases). Germline V lookup: CDR1 SGHAT, CDR2 FQDESV (reference sequence). V lost 5 bases and J 5 bases, leaving 15 bases between the germline ends. CDR3 length: 14 residues. The CDR3 region has the DNA TGTGCCAGCAGCCCCCGAGGGTCGGGGGAGACCCAGTACTTC. As protein: CASSPRGSGETQYF.

V is TRBV12-5 and J is TRBJ1-6; D possibly corresponds to TRBD1 (5 bases). Germline V gene data show CDR1 as LGHNT and CDR2 as FRNRAP. The CDR3 spans 15 residues. The ends were cut back, 9 bases at V and 2 bases at J, with 14 bases in the middle. Here the CDR3 reads CASSRGDAYNSPLHF. The CDR3 DNA sequence: TGTGCTAGCAGTCGGGGGGACGCCTATAATTCACCCCTCCACTTT.

The chain is built from TRBV11-3 and TRBJ2-3; 14 bases line up with TRBD2. The CDR3 runs to 19 residues. In germline, CDR1 is SGHNT, CDR2 YENEEA. The V and J ends lost 2 bases and 4 bases, in that order; junction bases with no gene match: 11. This chain's CDR3 is CASSLSKTSGGAEADTQYF. The DNA for the CDR3 is TGTGCCAGCAGCTTATCAAAGACTAGCGGGGGGGCAGAGGCAGATACGCAGTATTTT.

About this clone: No DNA is shown, since the ends of the CDR3 on it are uncertain; the CDR3 is the one TCRdb lists. The chain joins TRBV7-5 to TRBJ2-2; the table's D call, TRBD1, was not checked against the DNA. TRBV7-5 is classified as a pseudogene. Ends included, the CDR3 has 16 residues. CDR3 region: CVRTLPVGAGTGELFF.

V gene TRBV5-1 combines with J gene TRBJ2-1, with 12 bases that match TRBD2. CDR3 length: 15 amino acids. CDR1 and CDR2 (germline): SGHRS, YFSETQ. With V trimmed by 3 bases and J by 3 bases, 1 base remained unmatched. CDR3 in DNA: TGCGCCAGCAGCTCTAGCGGGGGGGACTACAATGAGCAGTTCTTC. As protein: CASSSSGGDYNEQFF. Filled out from reference TRBV5-1 and TRBJ2-1, the complete variable domain reads KAGVTQTPRYLIKTRGQQVTLSCSPISGHRSVSWYQQTPGQGLQFLFEYFSETQRNKGNFPGRFSGRQFSNSRSEMNVSTLELGDSALYLCASSSSGGDYNEQFFGPGTRLTVL.

The CDR3 protein is CASSQGAAGGSYEQYF. The CDR3 nucleotides read TGTGCCAGCAGCCAAGGGGCAGCGGGGGGCTCCTACGAGCAGTACTTC. The rearrangement joins TRBV3-1 (or the pseudogene TRBV3-2) to TRBJ2-7; 9 positions agree with TRBD2. V trimming: 1 base; J trimming: 0 bases; junction bases outside the gene matches: 4. Per the germline V gene, CDR1 is LGHDT and CDR2 is YNNKEL (reference sequence). This CDR3 comprises 16 residues.

J is TRBJ2-7 and V is TRBV7-7; 11 nucleotides match TRBD1. Germline CDR1 and CDR2: SSHAT and FNYEAQ (reference sequence). The CDR3 has 16 amino acids. CDR3: CASSLDGTGGYYEQYV. The CDR3 DNA sequence: TGTGCTAGCAGCTTAGACGGGACAGGGGGTTACTACGAGCAGTACGTC.

The J gene is TRBJ2-2, the V gene TRBV7-7, with 11 bases aligning to TRBD2. The V gene's germline CDR1 is SSHAT and CDR2 FNYEAQ (reference sequence). CDR3 length: 16 amino acids. Trimming took 4 bases from V and 0 from J; bases not matched to a gene: 1. CDR3 nucleotides: TGTGCCAGCAGCTCGACTAGCGGGGCGAACACCGGGGAGCTGTTTTTT. This sequence encodes CASSSTSGANTGELFF.